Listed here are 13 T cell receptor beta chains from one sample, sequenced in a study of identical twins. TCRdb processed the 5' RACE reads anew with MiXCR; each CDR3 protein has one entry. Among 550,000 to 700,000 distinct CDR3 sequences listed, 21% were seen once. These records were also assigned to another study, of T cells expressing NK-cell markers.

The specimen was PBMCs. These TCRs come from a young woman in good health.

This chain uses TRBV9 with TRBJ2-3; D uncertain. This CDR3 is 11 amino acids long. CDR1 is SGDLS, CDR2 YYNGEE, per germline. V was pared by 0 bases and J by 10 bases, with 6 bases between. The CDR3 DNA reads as TGTGCCAGCAGCGTAGACACGGCGCAGTATTTT. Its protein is CASSVDTAQYF.

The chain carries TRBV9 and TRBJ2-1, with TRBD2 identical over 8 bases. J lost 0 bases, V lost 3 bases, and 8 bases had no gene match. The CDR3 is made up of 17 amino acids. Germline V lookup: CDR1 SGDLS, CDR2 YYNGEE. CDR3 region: CASSAPIAGSSYNEQFF. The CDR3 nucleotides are TGTGCCAGCAGCGCCCCCATAGCGGGGAGCTCCTACAATGAGCAGTTCTTC.

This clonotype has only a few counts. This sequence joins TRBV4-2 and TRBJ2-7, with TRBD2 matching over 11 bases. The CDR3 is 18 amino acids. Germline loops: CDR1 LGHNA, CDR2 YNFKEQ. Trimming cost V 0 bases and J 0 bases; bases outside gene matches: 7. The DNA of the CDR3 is TGTGCCAGCAGCCAAGATCCCTTAGCGGGGGGGAGCTCCTACGAGCAGTACTTC. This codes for CASSQDPLAGGSSYEQYF.

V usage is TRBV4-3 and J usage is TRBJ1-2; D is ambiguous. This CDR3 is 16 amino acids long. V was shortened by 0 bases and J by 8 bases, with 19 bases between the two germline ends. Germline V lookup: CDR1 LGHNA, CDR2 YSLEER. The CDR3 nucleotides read TGCGCCAGCAGCCAAGATGGGCGGATTGGGGTTGAAGGCTACACCTTC. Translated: CASSQDGRIGVEGYTF.

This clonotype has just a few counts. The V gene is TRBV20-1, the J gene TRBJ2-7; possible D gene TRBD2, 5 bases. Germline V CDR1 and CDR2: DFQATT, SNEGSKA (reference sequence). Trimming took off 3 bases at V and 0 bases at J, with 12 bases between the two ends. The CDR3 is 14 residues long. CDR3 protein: CSASEGGDSYEQYF. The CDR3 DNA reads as TGCAGTGCTAGCGAGGGCGGCGACTCCTACGAGCAGTACTTC.

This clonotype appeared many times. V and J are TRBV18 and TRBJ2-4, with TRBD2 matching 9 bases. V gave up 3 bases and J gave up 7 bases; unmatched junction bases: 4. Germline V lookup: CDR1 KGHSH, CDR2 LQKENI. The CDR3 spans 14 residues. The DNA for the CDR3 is TGTGCCAGCTCACCGGGACTAGCAGGGAACATTCAGTACTTC. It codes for CASSPGLAGNIQYF.

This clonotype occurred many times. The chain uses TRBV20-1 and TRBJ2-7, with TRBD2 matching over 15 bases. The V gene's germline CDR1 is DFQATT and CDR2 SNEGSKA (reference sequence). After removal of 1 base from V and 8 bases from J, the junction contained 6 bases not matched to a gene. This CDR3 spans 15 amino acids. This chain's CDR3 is CSARVTGLAGGKQYF. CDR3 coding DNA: TGCAGTGCTAGAGTCACGGGACTAGCGGGAGGAAAGCAGTACTTC.

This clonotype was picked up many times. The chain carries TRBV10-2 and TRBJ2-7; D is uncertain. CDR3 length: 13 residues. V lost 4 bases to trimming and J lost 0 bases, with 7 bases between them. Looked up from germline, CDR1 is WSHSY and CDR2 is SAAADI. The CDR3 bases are TGCGCCAGCAGTGTGGGCAGCTCCTACGAGCAGTACTTC. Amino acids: CASSVGSSYEQYF.

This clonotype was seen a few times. The CDR3 sequence: CASSPIWDKAYNEQFF. The CDR3 region has the DNA TGTGCCAGCAGCCCGATCTGGGACAAAGCCTACAATGAGCAGTTCTTC. V is TRBV7-2 and J is TRBJ2-1, with TRBD1 as a possible D gene (6 bases). CDR3 size: 16 residues. Germline V CDR1 and CDR2: SGHTA, FQGNSA. V gave up 5 bases and J gave up 2 bases, with 16 bases separating them.

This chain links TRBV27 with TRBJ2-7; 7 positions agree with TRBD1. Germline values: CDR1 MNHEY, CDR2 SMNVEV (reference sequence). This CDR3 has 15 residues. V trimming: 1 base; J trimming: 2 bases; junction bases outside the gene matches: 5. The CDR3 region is CASSLWGTDAYEQYF. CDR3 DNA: TGTGCCAGCAGTTTATGGGGGACAGACGCCTACGAGCAGTACTTC.

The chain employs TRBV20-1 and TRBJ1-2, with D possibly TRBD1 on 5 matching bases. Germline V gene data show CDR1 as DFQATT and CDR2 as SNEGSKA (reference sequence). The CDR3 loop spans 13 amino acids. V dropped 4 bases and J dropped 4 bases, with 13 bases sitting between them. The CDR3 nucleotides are TGCAGTGCTATCCCTGGGGGAGCCTATGGCTACACCTTC. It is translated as CSAIPGGAYGYTF.

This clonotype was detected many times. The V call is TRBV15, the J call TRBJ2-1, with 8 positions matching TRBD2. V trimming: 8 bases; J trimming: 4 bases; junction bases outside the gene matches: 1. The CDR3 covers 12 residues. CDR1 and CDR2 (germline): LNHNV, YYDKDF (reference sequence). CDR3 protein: CATGTRYNEQFF. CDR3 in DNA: TGTGCCACCGGGACTAGATACAATGAGCAGTTCTTC.

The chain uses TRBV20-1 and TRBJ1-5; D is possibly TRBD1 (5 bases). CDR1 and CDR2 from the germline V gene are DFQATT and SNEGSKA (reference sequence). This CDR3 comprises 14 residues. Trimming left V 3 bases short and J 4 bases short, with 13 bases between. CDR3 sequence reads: CSASMGVINQPQHF. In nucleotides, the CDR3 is TGCAGTGCTAGTATGGGGGTCATAAATCAGCCCCAGCATTTT.